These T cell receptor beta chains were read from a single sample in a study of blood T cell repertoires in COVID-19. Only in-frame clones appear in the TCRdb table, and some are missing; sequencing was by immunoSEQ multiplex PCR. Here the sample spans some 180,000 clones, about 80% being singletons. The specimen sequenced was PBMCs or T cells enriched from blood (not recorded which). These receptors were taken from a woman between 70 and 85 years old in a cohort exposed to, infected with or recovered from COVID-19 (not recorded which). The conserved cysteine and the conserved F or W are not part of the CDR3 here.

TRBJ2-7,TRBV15,ATSGERQVWTEQY
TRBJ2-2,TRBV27,ASSGSIAGGLGELF
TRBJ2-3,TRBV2,ARGLAETDTQY
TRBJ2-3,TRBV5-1,ASSSGTSGMTDTQY
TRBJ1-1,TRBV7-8,ASSLVSEAF
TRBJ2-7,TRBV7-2,ASSLRQGRYEQY
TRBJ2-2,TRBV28,ASSTSGNTGELF
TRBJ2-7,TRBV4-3,ASSQDWGRDTSGVGEQY
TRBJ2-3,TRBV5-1,ASSLMGQGSTDTQY
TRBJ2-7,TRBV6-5,ASSPLEAHEQY
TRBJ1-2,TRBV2,ASSPRQALNYGYT
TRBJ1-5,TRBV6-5,ASRTRTGATQH
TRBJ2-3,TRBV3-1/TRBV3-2,ASRGNTDTQY
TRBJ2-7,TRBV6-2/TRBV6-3,ASSTHGRYTYEQY
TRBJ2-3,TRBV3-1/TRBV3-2,ASSQTATDTQY
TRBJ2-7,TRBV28,ASSLGTGGGREQY
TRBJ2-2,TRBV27,ASSATPSSGSTNTGELF
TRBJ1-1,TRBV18,ASSFQEMNTEAF
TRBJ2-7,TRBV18,ASSPPGWESYEQY
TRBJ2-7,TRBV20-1,SARSSGKQY
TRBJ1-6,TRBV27,ASSLRGPITSSYNSPLH
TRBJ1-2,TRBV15,ATSRDSWTATNYGYT